The TCR beta chain described here comes from a study of cytomegalovirus exposure and HLA in healthy donors. The PCR used 60 Vbeta and 13 Jbeta primers. Assay used: immunoSEQ multiplex PCR; TCRdb lists only in-frame clones, some missing. The data hold about 110,000 clones, with about three quarters observed a single time. The CDR3 spans 17 residues. Per germline, CDR1 SNHLY and CDR2 FYNNEI. Trimming took off 6 bases at V and 0 bases at J, with 21 bases between the two ends. The receptor comes from a woman aged 55-75 years in good health and CMV-seropositive. The sample comprised PBMCs. This chain joins TRBV2 and TRBJ2-7; possible D gene TRBD2, 6 bases. Here the CDR3 DNA reads TGTGCCAGCAGGCCGGGCCCTCCGGGACTCTACTCCTACGAGCAGTACTTC. Residues: CASRPGPPGLYSYEQYF. Full variable domain (outside the CDR3, taken from reference TRBV2 and TRBJ2-7): EPEVTQTPSHQVTQMGQEVILRCVPISNHLYFYWYRQILGQKVEFLVSFYNNEISEKSEIFDDQFSVERPDGSNFTLKIRSTKLEDSAMYFCASRPGPPGLYSYEQYFGPGTRLTVT.